The 12 T cell receptor beta chains below come from one sample, sequenced in a study of post-analysis software for immune sequencing data (dated by TCRdb to the mid-2010s). The antigens these receptors bind are not known. Preparation of the library involved PCR. The sample was run on an Illumina HiSeq 2500. To reduce PCR and sequencing biases, unique molecular identifiers were incorporated into the TCR beta cDNA libraries. The public reads were quality trimmed at Q25 with fastp and then assembled into clones with MiXCR by TCRdb, keeping productive beta chains. One record per CDR3 amino acid sequence lists the most common genes and DNA. Counted in this sample were 450,000 to 700,000 distinct CDR3 sequences; roughly 46% of them appeared once. The top ten clonotypes cover about 1.5% of the sample. Broad study findings and their caveats: Patients showed significantly higher frequencies than controls for a handful of TRBV segments, among them TRBV5-6, TRBV5-1 and TRBV20-1.

Material for sequencing was blood. Receptors were obtained from a girl aged 5-17 years with multiple sclerosis.

The J gene is TRBJ2-7, the V gene TRBV7-9; D not certain. V dropped 1 base and J dropped 3 bases, with 13 bases sitting between them. Germline V gives CDR1 SEHNR, CDR2 FQNEAQ (reference sequence). This CDR3 contains 15 residues. The CDR3 region is CASSLGTAANYEQYF. For the CDR3, the DNA is TGTGCCAGCAGCTTAGGTACGGCGGCGAACTACGAGCAGTACTTC.

The chain employs TRBV5-4 and TRBJ2-1, with 9 positions matching TRBD1. Germline assignment: CDR1 SGHNT and CDR2 YYREEE (reference sequence). The CDR3 extends over 15 amino acids. Losses at the gene ends were 0 bases for V and 5 bases for J; bases not matched to a gene: 3. The CDR3 loop reads CASSLGGQGNNEQFF. CDR3 bases: TGTGCCAGCAGCTTGGGGGGACAGGGCAACAATGAGCAGTTCTTC.

This clonotype was counted between two and nine times. The chain employs TRBV5-1 and TRBJ2-5; D is unclear. The J call is in doubt because the DNA end fits TRBJ2-7 better. CDR3 size: 17 residues. Germline CDR1 SGHRS, CDR2 YFSETQ. The CDR3 DNA reads as TGCGCCAGCAGCTTGGCCAGGTCATTAACAGCCCCCTACGAGCAGTACTTC. Its protein product is CASSLARSLTAPYEQYF.

This clonotype was seen more than once but under ten times. This may arise from a read error, as a much more abundant clone is one base away. The rearrangement joins TRBV29-1 to TRBJ2-7; tentatively, D is TRBD2 (5 bases). Between the trimmed V and J ends, which lost 7 bases and 3 bases, there was a span of 13 bases. This CDR3 is 12 amino acids long. Germline V gene lookup returns CDR1 SQVTM and CDR2 ANQGSEA. The CDR3 DNA reads as TGCAGCGGCGAAATGAGGGACTACGAGCAGTACTTC. Its translation is CSGEMRDYEQYF.

The rearrangement links TRBV6-2 or TRBV6-3 to TRBJ1-4; a weak D match, TRBD1 (6 bases). CDR1 is MNHEY, CDR2 SVGEGT, per germline. Trimming removed 5 bases from V and 5 bases from J, with 12 bases in between. This CDR3 spans 14 amino acids. The chain's CDR3 is CASSQQGPNEKLFF. In nucleotides, the CDR3 is TGTGCCAGCAGTCAACAGGGCCCGAATGAAAAACTGTTTTTT.

The rearrangement joins TRBV25-1 to TRBJ2-7; 7 bases map to TRBD2. With V trimmed by 3 bases and J by 4 bases, 9 bases remained unmatched. The CDR3 spans 15 residues. Looked up from germline, CDR1 is MGHDK and CDR2 is SYGVNS. DNA of the CDR3: TGTGCCAGCAGTGATTGGACTAGTGGGCGGTACGAGCAGTACTTC. It is translated as CASSDWTSGRYEQYF.

The chain links TRBV20-1 to TRBJ2-4, with D perhaps matching TRBD1 (6 bases). Trimming pared 6 bases from V and 2 bases from J, leaving 20 bases between. Per the germline V gene, CDR1 is DFQATT and CDR2 is SNEGSKA (reference sequence). The CDR3 is 16 residues long. In DNA form, the CDR3 reads TGCAGTGCCCAAAGTACAGGGCTGGGGTCCAAAAACATTCAGTACTTC. It translates to CSAQSTGLGSKNIQYF.

The chain is built from TRBV5-1 and TRBJ2-6; D is unclear. With 8 bases removed from V and 8 bases from J, the gap between germline ends came to 17 bases. The germline gives CDR1 SGHRS, CDR2 YFSETQ. The CDR3 spans 14 residues. As DNA, the CDR3 is TGCGCCAGTTTGGGTGGCTCTCACTCCAACGTCCTGACTTTC. Translating it yields CASLGGSHSNVLTF.

This clonotype came up many times. The rearrangement uses TRBV7-2 and TRBJ2-1, with D unresolved. The V and J ends lost 2 bases and 3 bases respectively, with 5 bases between them. Germline loops: CDR1 SGHTA, CDR2 FQGNSA. The CDR3 consists of 13 residues. The CDR3 region is CASSLMDYNEQFF. The DNA for the CDR3 is TGTGCCAGCAGCTTAATGGACTACAATGAGCAGTTCTTC.

This clonotype has only a few counts. The rearrangement uses TRBV12-3 or TRBV12-4 and TRBJ1-1; D gene uncertain. The CDR3 loop spans 14 amino acids. V lost 2 bases to trimming and J lost 0 bases, with 7 bases between them. The CDR3 DNA follows: TGTGCCAGCAGTTTACAGGACCTGAACACTGAAGCTTTCTTT. It yields the protein CASSLQDLNTEAFF.

The rearrangement uses TRBV10-1 and TRBJ1-1; D remains ambiguous. Germline V gene lookup returns CDR1 WNHNN and CDR2 SYGVQD (reference sequence). The CDR3 is made up of 14 amino acids. V dropped 0 bases and J dropped 4 bases, with 9 bases sitting between them. For the CDR3, the DNA is TGCGCCAGCAGTGAGTCCCCAGAGAGCACTGAAGCTTTCTTT. It encodes CASSESPESTEAFF.

This chain uses TRBV24-1 with TRBJ2-1; 9 nucleotides match TRBD2. Looked up from germline, CDR1 is KGHDR and CDR2 is SFDVKD. Trimming cost V 9 bases and J 4 bases; bases outside gene matches: 9. The CDR3 totals 15 residues. The CDR3: CATGNLAGRYNEQFF. DNA for the CDR3: TGTGCCACCGGTAATCTAGCGGGAAGGTACAATGAGCAGTTCTTC.